Listed below are T cell receptor beta chains from one sample, sequenced in a study of T-cell reconstitution after alpha-beta-depleted transplantation in children. TCRdb re-derived calls from the PCR reads in MiXCR, one entry per CDR3 protein. The repertoire holds a few hundred thousand distinct CDR3 sequences, with around 9.9% as singletons. Sample: PBMCs from the stem cell graft donor, taken from the stem cell graft. These receptors were obtained from a human donor who donated a stem cell graft to a child with acute myeloid leukemia. Both conserved end residues are part of each CDR3. A D gene is named only where the DNA matches it firmly. Size tells how often a clone was seen (once, few, many) or the class of an expanded clone, and some rows leave it out.

clone size,D gene,V gene,J gene,CDR3 protein
few,-,TRBV11-3,TRBJ2-7,CASSPRDDLYEQYF
few,TRBD2,TRBV3-1,TRBJ2-2,CASSQEKVSAGGPRAGELFF
few,-,TRBV20-1,TRBJ2-2,CSALGQNTGELFF
few,-,TRBV20-1,TRBJ1-5,CSASEGNQPQHF
many,TRBD1,TRBV15,TRBJ1-1,CATSRPTGTGNTEAFF
many,-,TRBV27,TRBJ1-1,CASSLRQTTEAFF
few,-,TRBV9,TRBJ1-1,CASSVPANTEAFF
few,TRBD1,TRBV5-6,TRBJ1-2,CASRGLGQRNYGYTF
few,TRBD2,TRBV4-1,TRBJ2-3,CASRAQLTSGSSDTQYF
many,TRBD2,TRBV7-9,TRBJ2-2,CASRPRGLAGTGELFF
many,-,TRBV12-3/TRBV12-4,TRBJ2-5,CAIRNGVTETQYF
-,TRBD2,TRBV20-1,TRBJ2-7,CSAKTSGPSTYEQYF
-,-,TRBV20-1,TRBJ2-3,CSARQDSYTDTQYF
-,-,TRBV29-1,TRBJ1-1,CSVAGGNTEAFF
-,-,TRBV5-1,TRBJ1-1,CASSWTTDMNTEAFF
many,TRBD2,TRBV7-8,TRBJ2-1,CASSLGLAGGFSYNEQFF
-,-,TRBV6-1,TRBJ1-2,CASSWGKTNGYTF
-,-,TRBV12-5,TRBJ2-5,CASGISLGSQETQYF
-,-,TRBV6-1,TRBJ2-3,CASSVQGQSTDTQYF
few,-,TRBV5-1,TRBJ2-1,CASSLYGVLNEQFF
-,-,TRBV5-5,TRBJ2-5,CASTRETARFETQYF
many,-,TRBV4-3,TRBJ2-3,CASSQEVVVEGQADTQYF
-,TRBD2,TRBV27,TRBJ2-1,CASSLAGMGNEQFF
-,-,TRBV5-1,TRBJ1-1,CASSLSHGTTEAFF
-,-,TRBV2,TRBJ2-3,CAIDSSTDTQYF
many,TRBD2,TRBV7-9,TRBJ2-2,CASSPTSGRSTGELFF
-,-,TRBV7-3,TRBJ2-7,CASSLTGRRDEQYF
-,-,TRBV4-3,TRBJ1-1,CASSTFTGTEAFF
-,-,TRBV4-1,TRBJ2-5,CASSQGQGPGAGETQYF
many,-,TRBV20-1,TRBJ1-2,CSAYLGGYDGYTF
few,-,TRBV5-1,TRBJ2-3,CASSLASSGDTQYF
few,-,TRBV20-1,TRBJ1-5,CSADTGSSNQPQHF
few,TRBD2,TRBV20-1,TRBJ2-1,CSAGSGTSSYNEQFF
-,-,TRBV29-1,TRBJ2-3,CSVGKGGGLSTDTQYF
-,-,TRBV5-1,TRBJ1-6,CASSLGMTGSPLHF
once,-,TRBV20-1,TRBJ2-1,CSANSRVPTNEQFF
few,TRBD1,TRBV6-5,TRBJ1-2,CASSYSTTGEGGYTF
-,-,TRBV5-6,TRBJ2-2,CASSLRPLTGELFF
many,-,TRBV27,TRBJ1-6,CASSSPGVGSPLHF
few,TRBD2,TRBV6-2/TRBV6-3,TRBJ2-7,CASSAGVYEQYF
few,-,TRBV30,TRBJ1-3,CAWNKFGNTIYF